The table lists the clone carrying this T cell receptor beta chain with a few counts. This entry belongs to a study of early T cells in non-severe SARS-CoV-2 infection. This CDR3 has 19 amino acids. Trimming stripped 2 bases from V and 5 bases from J, with 26 bases between. Germline V gene data show CDR1 as SEHNR and CDR2 as FQNEAQ (reference sequence). TCRdb analysed the 5' RACE reads with MiXCR anew, one entry per CDR3 protein. Of over 25,000 distinct CDR3 sequences in the sample, roughly 5.4% are singletons; the top ten hold roughly 0.87%. The TCR was taken from an adult who was a healthcare worker with PCR-confirmed SARS-CoV-2 infection or an uninfected control (not recorded which). J is TRBJ2-3 and V is TRBV7-9; weak D call: TRBD2 (6 bases). The sequencing sample was made of whole blood. CDR3 bases: TGTGCCAGCAGCTTAACACCAGTGCGGGGTCCCCATAAAGAAGATACGCAGTATTTT. It encodes CASSLTPVRGPHKEDTQYF.